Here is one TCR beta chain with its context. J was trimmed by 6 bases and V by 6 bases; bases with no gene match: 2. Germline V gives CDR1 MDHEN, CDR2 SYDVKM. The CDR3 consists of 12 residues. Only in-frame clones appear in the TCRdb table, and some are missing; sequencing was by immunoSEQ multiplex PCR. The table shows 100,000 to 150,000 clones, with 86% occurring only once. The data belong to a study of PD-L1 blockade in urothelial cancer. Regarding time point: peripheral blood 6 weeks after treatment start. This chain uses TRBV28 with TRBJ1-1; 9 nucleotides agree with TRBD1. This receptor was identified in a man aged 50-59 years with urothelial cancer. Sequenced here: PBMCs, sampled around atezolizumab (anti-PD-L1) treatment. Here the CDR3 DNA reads TGTGCCAGCAGGGGACAGGGCGCTGAAGCTTTCTTT. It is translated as CASRGQGAEAFF.